The 29 T cell receptor beta chains below come from one sample, sequenced in a study of cytomegalovirus exposure and HLA in healthy donors. The primer mix had 60 Vbeta and 13 Jbeta primers. TCRdb keeps only in-frame clones here, not all; method: immunoSEQ multiplex PCR. This sample has 180,000 or so clones; approximately 86% occur once, and the top ten carry approximately 0.31%. The sequenced material came from PBMCs. The receptors originated from a woman in her 30s in good health and CMV-seronegative.

The gene calls are TRBV18 and TRBJ1-4, with TRBD1 as a possible D gene (5 bases). Germline loops: CDR1 KGHSH, CDR2 LQKENI. There are 14 residues in the CDR3. Trimming took off 2 bases at V and 7 bases at J, with 11 bases between the two ends. The chain's CDR3 is CASSPSQGTEKLFF. In DNA, the CDR3 is TGTGCCAGCTCACCAAGCCAGGGCACTGAAAAACTGTTTTTT.

CDR3 residues: CASSLWTGGGNTEAFF. For the CDR3, the DNA is TGTGCCAGCAGCCTCTGGACAGGGGGGGGGAACACTGAAGCTTTCTTT. The chain joins TRBV6-6 to TRBJ1-1; 10 bases are shared with TRBD1. Germline CDR1 is MNHNY and CDR2 is SVGAGI (reference sequence). The CDR3 covers 16 residues. The V gene end was trimmed by 6 bases and the J gene end by 1 base; junction bases not matched to a gene: 8.

This rearrangement joins TRBV28 to TRBJ2-7; tentative D call: TRBD1 (6 bases). V was trimmed by 2 bases and J by 3 bases, leaving 14 bases between them. CDR1 MDHEN and CDR2 SYDVKM come from the germline V gene. The CDR3 is 15 residues long. CDR3 sequence reads: CASSLRSGVIYEQYF. The CDR3 bases are TGTGCCAGCAGTTTAAGGTCAGGGGTGATCTACGAGCAGTACTTC. Filled out from reference TRBV28 and TRBJ2-7, the complete variable domain reads DVKVTQSSRYLVKRTGEKVFLECVQDMDHENMFWYRQDPGLGLRLIYFSYDVKMKEKGDIPEGYSVSREKKERFSLILESASTNQTSMYLCASSLRSGVIYEQYFGPGTRLTVT.

The gene calls are TRBV11-2 and TRBJ2-2; maybe TRBD1 (6 bases). V shed 5 bases and J shed 0 bases, with 13 bases lying between them. Germline-derived CDR1 and CDR2 are SGHAT and FQNNGV. The CDR3 sequence is 16 residues long. DNA for the CDR3: TGTGCCAGCAGCCCAGGGGCGGTTGCGAACACCGGGGAGCTGTTTTTT. Its protein is CASSPGAVANTGELFF.

J is TRBJ2-5 and V is TRBV6-1; TRBD2 matches at 9 bases. CDR1 MNHNS and CDR2 SASEGT come from the germline V gene. The trim removed 0 bases at V and 9 bases at J, leaving 11 bases unmatched. The CDR3 is made up of 16 amino acids. The CDR3 DNA reads as TGTGCCAGCAGTGAAGCTTTAGGGCTAGCGGGGTTGGCCCAGTACTTC. It codes for CASSEALGLAGLAQYF.

The chain uses TRBV5-1 and TRBJ2-2; D gene unclear. V lost 4 bases, J lost 5 bases, and 12 bases lay in between. Germline loops: CDR1 SGHRS, CDR2 YFSETQ. The CDR3 is made up of 14 amino acids. The CDR3 bases are TGCGCCAGCAGCCCTCAGGTTAGAACCGGGGAGCTGTTTTTT. Translated: CASSPQVRTGELFF.

The chain combines TRBV7-2 with TRBJ1-2; D is undetermined. CDR1 is SGHTA, CDR2 FQGNSA, per germline. Trimming stripped 1 base from V and 3 bases from J, with 9 bases between. This CDR3 comprises 14 residues. CDR3 DNA: TGTGCCAGCAGCTTAGAGGCGGGATACTATGGCTACACCTTC. Amino acids: CASSLEAGYYGYTF.

This clone showed up just once. This chain uses TRBV5-8 with TRBJ2-1; 9 bases fit TRBD1. V dropped 2 bases and J dropped 5; count of bases not matched to a gene: 5. The length of the CDR3 is 15 residues. CDR1 and CDR2 (germline): SGHTS, YDEGEE. The CDR3 sequence is CASSFRDREDNEQFF. CDR3 sequence (DNA): TGTGCCAGCAGCTTCCGGGACAGGGAAGACAATGAGCAGTTCTTC.

The V gene is TRBV21-1, the J gene TRBJ1-1; the table's D call of TRBD1 was not tested on the DNA. TRBV21-1 is designated a pseudogene. CDR3 length: 15 amino acids. The chain's CDR3 is CASSTSKGWGTEAFF. CDR3 DNA: TGTGCCAGCAGCACATCAAAGGGGTGGGGTACTGAAGCTTTCTTT.

This clone was picked up one time. The rearrangement links TRBV27 to TRBJ2-2, with a possible D match to TRBD1 (6 bases). CDR3 length: 16 amino acids. CDR1 is MNHEY, CDR2 SMNVEV, per germline (reference sequence). The V gene lost 5 bases and the J gene lost 4 bases, with 17 bases spanning the gap. DNA for the CDR3: TGTGCCAGCAGTCCCGTCTCTACAGGGCGCACCGGGGAGCTGTTTTTT. Protein sequence: CASSPVSTGRTGELFF.

V gene TRBV6-6 combines with J gene TRBJ2-7; unclear D gene. The CDR3 length is 14 residues. Trimming took 0 bases from V and 2 from J, leaving 8 bases between them. CDR1 MNHNY and CDR2 SVGAGI come from the germline V gene (reference sequence). CDR3 DNA: TGTGCCAGCAGTTACTCGGTCGGAGCCTACGAGCAGTACTTC. It translates to CASSYSVGAYEQYF.

The chain has TRBV4-2 and TRBJ2-7; no definite D call. With 0 bases removed from V and 3 bases from J, the gap between germline ends came to 15 bases. Germline assignment: CDR1 LGHNA and CDR2 YNFKEQ. The CDR3 sequence is 16 residues long. This CDR3 reads CASSQDYGGAYYEQYF. The CDR3 DNA reads as TGTGCCAGCAGCCAAGATTACGGCGGAGCGTACTACGAGCAGTACTTC.

This chain links TRBV5-1 with TRBJ2-2; D is unclear. Germline V gives CDR1 SGHRS, CDR2 YFSETQ. The CDR3 consists of 15 residues. The germline V and J ends were trimmed by 4 bases and 3 bases, with 13 bases remaining between them. CDR3 bases: TGCGCCAGCAGCGAGAGTACCCCCGACACCGGGGAGCTGTTTTTT. Translation: CASSESTPDTGELFF. The whole variable domain, remainder taken from reference TRBV5-1 and TRBJ2-2, is KAGVTQTPRYLIKTRGQQVTLSCSPISGHRSVSWYQQTPGQGLQFLFEYFSETQRNKGNFPGRFSGRQFSNSRSEMNVSTLELGDSALYLCASSESTPDTGELFFGEGSRLTVL.

V and J are TRBV7-8 and TRBJ2-5; TRBD1 aligns across 8 bases. The CDR3 loop spans 14 amino acids. V lost 4 bases, J lost 3 bases, and 4 bases stayed unmatched. The germline V gene has CDR1 SGHVS and CDR2 FQNEAQ. The CDR3 spells CASSSGTGEETQYF. CDR3 nucleotides: TGTGCCAGCAGCTCCGGGACAGGAGAAGAGACCCAGTACTTC.

This clone was detected only a few times. The V gene is TRBV5-4, the J gene TRBJ2-7; tentatively, D is TRBD1 (5 bases). Germline assignment: CDR1 SGHNT and CDR2 YYREEE (reference sequence). Trimming shortened V by 0 bases and J by 5 bases, and 12 bases separated the two germline ends. This CDR3 comprises 14 residues. The CDR3 DNA is TGTGCCAGCAGCTTGGTAGGGGTTGGAGACGAGCAGTACTTC. As protein: CASSLVGVGDEQYF.

In this sample, this clone turned up a few times. The rearrangement links TRBV28 to TRBJ1-5, with D maybe TRBD1 (5 bases). Trimming removed 5 bases at V and 5 bases at J, with 13 bases between. There are 14 residues in the CDR3. Looked up from germline, CDR1 is MDHEN and CDR2 is SYDVKM. CDR3 region: CASSPRQPYQPQHF. Written as DNA, the CDR3 is TGTGCCAGCAGTCCTCGACAGCCCTATCAGCCCCAGCATTTT. The full variable domain, completed using reference TRBV28 and TRBJ1-5, is DVKVTQSSRYLVKRTGEKVFLECVQDMDHENMFWYRQDPGLGLRLIYFSYDVKMKEKGDIPEGYSVSREKKERFSLILESASTNQTSMYLCASSPRQPYQPQHFGDGTRLSIL.

This chain connects TRBV5-1 to TRBJ2-7; 7 nucleotides line up with TRBD1. Germline CDR1 reads SGHRS; CDR2 reads YFSETQ. The CDR3 is 15 amino acids. Unmatched junction bases numbered 12, after V lost 3 bases and J lost 6 bases. In DNA form, the CDR3 reads TGCGCCAGCAGCTCCGCTACAGGGGTCCGCCTCGAGCAGTACTTC. Translated: CASSSATGVRLEQYF.

The gene calls are TRBV11-2 and TRBJ2-7, with D possibly being TRBD2 (6 bases). V lost 0 bases and J lost 6, with 9 bases in between. CDR3 size: 13 residues. Per the germline V gene, CDR1 is SGHAT and CDR2 is FQNNGV. Here the CDR3 reads CASSLEEGLEQYF. The CDR3 bases are TGTGCCAGCAGCTTAGAGGAGGGACTCGAGCAGTACTTC.

The chain joins TRBV2 to TRBJ1-5; no clear D. V lost 2 bases, J lost 10 bases, and 18 bases lay in between. The CDR3 sequence is 15 residues long. Looked up from germline, CDR1 is SNHLY and CDR2 is FYNNEI. CDR3 loop: CASSEHWREISPQHF. CDR3 in DNA: TGTGCCAGCAGTGAACACTGGAGGGAAATCAGCCCCCAGCATTTT.

The V call is TRBV5-1, the J call TRBJ2-1; 9 bases fit TRBD1. The J segment lost 2 bases and the V segment lost 5 bases, leaving 5 bases of the junction unmatched. CDR1 is SGHRS and CDR2 is YFSETQ in the germline V gene. The CDR3 sequence is 15 residues long. CDR3: CASSSGTGTYNEQFF. For the CDR3, the DNA is TGCGCCAGCAGTTCCGGGACAGGGACCTACAATGAGCAGTTCTTC. Filled out from reference TRBV5-1 and TRBJ2-1, the complete variable domain reads KAGVTQTPRYLIKTRGQQVTLSCSPISGHRSVSWYQQTPGQGLQFLFEYFSETQRNKGNFPGRFSGRQFSNSRSEMNVSTLELGDSALYLCASSSGTGTYNEQFFGPGTRLTVL.

The gene calls are TRBV18 and TRBJ1-6; TRBD1 is a possible D gene (5 bases). Germline CDR1 KGHSH, CDR2 LQKENI. This CDR3 spans 15 amino acids. V was clipped by 5 bases and J by 5 bases, with 13 bases between them. CDR3 loop: CASSNRARDNSPLHF. Here the CDR3 DNA reads TGTGCCAGCTCAAACCGGGCCAGGGATAATTCACCCCTCCACTTT.

This chain connects TRBV4-1 to TRBJ2-1; TRBD2 matches 8 bases. Germline V gene data show CDR1 as MGHRA and CDR2 as YSYEKL. Trimming cost V 4 bases and J 7 bases; bases outside gene matches: 12. The CDR3 is made up of 16 amino acids. CDR3 DNA: TGCGCCAGCAGCCCAAGGTCGAGCGGGGGAGAGAATGAGCAGTTCTTC. Protein sequence: CASSPRSSGGENEQFF.

The chain combines TRBV11-2 with TRBJ1-6, with D possibly TRBD1 on 5 matching bases. The ends were cut back, 7 bases at V and 4 bases at J, with 8 bases in the middle. CDR3 size: 13 residues. From germline, CDR1 is SGHAT and CDR2 FQNNGV. The CDR3 here is CASNRQYNSPLHF. CDR3 coding DNA: TGTGCCAGCAACCGACAGTATAATTCACCCCTCCACTTT.

A single count supports this clone. This chain connects TRBV6-6 to TRBJ2-3; TRBD1 matches 7 bases. This CDR3 has 14 amino acids. Per the germline V gene, CDR1 is MNHNY and CDR2 is SVGAGI (reference sequence). With 5 bases clipped from V and 6 bases from J, the junction kept 8 bases outside the gene matches. The CDR3 sequence is CASSPRQGVDTQYF. The CDR3 coding sequence is TGTGCCAGCAGTCCACGACAGGGAGTGGATACGCAGTATTTT.

Note on this clone: The junction and the germline gene differ at one end; a read error may be behind it. V gene TRBV6-1 combines with J gene TRBJ2-4; D gene unclear. CDR3 length: 8 residues. Germline lookup yields CDR1 MNHNS and CDR2 SASEGT. CDR3 bases: TGTGCCAGCAGTGACCGGGACTTC. Translated, it gives CASSDRDF.

Regarding this clone: Other nucleotide sequences from this sample produce the same CDR3. The rearrangement joins TRBV6-1 to TRBJ1-4; 8 nucleotides agree with TRBD1. V lost 5 bases and J lost 4; bases outside the gene matches: 6. Per the germline V gene, CDR1 is MNHNS and CDR2 is SASEGT. This CDR3 is 15 amino acids long. In nucleotides, the CDR3 is TGTGCCAGCAGTACCCGACAGGGGATTAATGAAAAACTGTTTTTT. Translating gives CASSTRQGINEKLFF.

This clone was counted between two and nine times. Other DNA sequences in this sample translate to the same CDR3. The gene calls are TRBV18 and TRBJ1-1; D is uncertain. This CDR3 comprises 12 residues. V gave up 2 bases and J gave up 7 bases, with 8 bases separating them. CDR1 and CDR2 from the germline V gene are KGHSH and LQKENI. The CDR3 sequence: CASSPSRGEAFF. In DNA, the CDR3 is TGTGCCAGCTCACCATCCCGGGGTGAAGCTTTCTTT.

The chain uses TRBV11-1 and TRBJ2-3, with 8 bases aligning to TRBD1. CDR1 is SGHAT and CDR2 is FQDESV in the germline V gene (reference sequence). The V gene end was trimmed by 5 bases and the J gene end by 1 base; junction bases not matched to a gene: 2. CDR3 length: 14 amino acids. The CDR3 nucleotides read TGTGCCAGCAGCGTACAGGGGGGCACAGATACGCAGTATTTT. As protein: CASSVQGGTDTQYF.

The V gene is TRBV5-1, the J gene TRBJ2-5; 9 bases match TRBD2. The J call may be in error: the DNA end matches TRBJ2-7 better. The CDR3 has 14 amino acids. The V gene's germline CDR1 is SGHRS and CDR2 YFSETQ. The CDR3 DNA reads as TGCGCCAGCAGCTTTGCTGCGGGAGGGAACGAGCAGTACTTC. This codes for CASSFAAGGNEQYF.